The 18 T cell receptor beta chains below were found in one sample sequenced in a study of T cell repertoires in cytomegalovirus infection. TCRdb reprocessed the reads with MiXCR, giving one entry per CDR3 protein. Of 700,000 to 850,000 distinct CDR3 sequences in the sample, about 31% were seen once. These receptors' antigens are unknown. Sequencing was performed on cultured CD8+ T cells from PBMCs, taken from culture after CMV antigen stimulation. Receptors originate from a human donor in good health (CMV status not recorded). Some clones in this sample may be carry-over from other donors' samples.

This clonotype was detected ten times or more. The CDR3 nucleotides are TGTGCCAGCAGCTTAGGTCTTGGACAGTTCGGTGAGCAGTTCTTC. Residues: CASSLGLGQFGEQFF. This sequence joins TRBV7-8 and TRBJ2-1; perhaps TRBD1 as D (6 bases). Trimming removed 1 base at V and 9 bases at J, with 16 bases between. This CDR3 spans 15 amino acids. Germline lookup yields CDR1 SGHVS and CDR2 FQNEAQ. The full variable domain, its missing parts supplied by reference TRBV7-8 and TRBJ2-1, is GAGVSQSPRYKVAKRGQDVALRCDPISGHVSLFWYQQALGQGPEFLTYFQNEAQLDKSGLPSDRFFAERPEGSVSTLKIQRTQQEDSAVYLCASSLGLGQFGEQFFGPGTRLTVL.

The chain combines TRBV7-8 with TRBJ2-3; D remains ambiguous. Germline values: CDR1 SGHVS, CDR2 FQNEAQ. Between the trimmed V and J ends, which lost 2 bases and 4 bases, there was a span of 13 bases. The CDR3 length is 15 residues. The CDR3 protein is CASSLSRSRADTQYF. The CDR3 region has the DNA TGTGCCAGCAGCTTAAGTCGCAGTAGGGCAGATACGCAGTATTTT.

This clonotype was recorded many times. The chain carries TRBV3-1 and TRBJ2-6, with 7 bases identical to TRBD1. The CDR3 consists of 15 residues. Looked up from germline, CDR1 is LGHDT and CDR2 is YNNKEL (reference sequence). Unmatched junction bases numbered 4, after V lost 4 bases and J lost 4 bases. The CDR3 coding sequence is TGTGCCAGCAGCCCCACAGGGGAAGGGGCCAACGTCCTGACTTTC. This gives the protein CASSPTGEGANVLTF.

This clonotype was recorded once. This likely comes from a read error, as the CDR3 has no conserved phenylalanine or tryptophan at its end. The rearrangement uses TRBV6-5 and TRBJ2-1; 9 bases map to TRBD1. The J segment lost 8 bases and the V segment lost 8 bases, leaving 10 bases of the junction unmatched. Germline loops: CDR1 MNHEY, CDR2 SVGAGI. The CDR3 covers 14 residues. DNA for the CDR3: TGTGCCAGCGCTAATTGGGACAGGGTCCATGAGCAGTTCTAC. Translated: CASANWDRVHEQFY.

The rearrangement uses TRBV10-3 and TRBJ2-7; D is possibly TRBD2 (6 bases). Germline V gives CDR1 ENHRY, CDR2 SYGVKD. The CDR3 length is 15 residues. The germline V and J ends were trimmed by 0 bases and 2 bases, with 11 bases remaining between them. The CDR3 loop reads CAISESKAGTYEQYF. DNA for the CDR3: TGTGCCATCAGTGAGTCGAAGGCGGGAACCTACGAGCAGTACTTC.

CDR3 sequence (DNA): TGTGCCATCAGTGACCCAGACAGACAGAACACTGAAGCTTTCTTT. Encoded protein: CAISDPDRQNTEAFF. V gene TRBV10-3 combines with J gene TRBJ1-1, with D possibly being TRBD1 (5 bases). The CDR3 consists of 15 residues. CDR1 ENHRY and CDR2 SYGVKD come from the germline V gene. V gave up 3 bases and J gave up 1 base, with 12 bases separating them.

The chain recombines TRBV19 with TRBJ2-2; 9 bases line up with TRBD1. V gave up 3 bases and J gave up 8 bases; unmatched junction bases: 16. This CDR3 has 18 residues. In germline, CDR1 is LNHDA, CDR2 SQIVND (reference sequence). As DNA, the CDR3 is TGTGCCAGTAGTATTGTCGGCCGGGGACAGGGTCGGTTTGGGGAGCTGTTTTTT. Translating gives CASSIVGRGQGRFGELFF.

About this clonotype itself: Mismatch with germline at one junction end may stem from a read error. The gene calls are TRBV29-1 and TRBJ2-7, with D possibly being TRBD1 or TRBD2 (6 bases each). Looked up from germline, CDR1 is SQVTM and CDR2 is ANQGSEA. The CDR3 contains 14 residues. The CDR3 nucleotides read TGCGGCGTTGAGGGGGGCGAGAGCTCCTACGAGCAGTACTTC. Residues: CGVEGGESSYEQYF.

In its sample, this clonotype was seen a few times. The chain employs TRBV27 and TRBJ2-7; possibly TRBD1 for D (7 bases). This CDR3 is 14 amino acids long. The V and J ends lost 1 base and 5 bases respectively, with 12 bases between them. Germline-derived CDR1 and CDR2 are MNHEY and SMNVEV (reference sequence). CDR3 DNA: TGTGCCAGCAGTTTATACAGGGGAGGTGACGAGCAGTACTTC. This gives the protein CASSLYRGGDEQYF.

In its sample, this clonotype was seen a few times. The chain carries TRBV7-9 and TRBJ2-3; the D is unclear. Germline lookup yields CDR1 SEHNR and CDR2 FQNEAQ (reference sequence). The V end was cut by 4 bases, the J end by 6 bases, with 8 bases between. The CDR3 length is 12 residues. CDR3 coding DNA: TGTGCCAGCAGCTCCTCGCGCGATACGCAGTATTTT. This codes for CASSSSRDTQYF.

The V and J genes are TRBV19 and TRBJ1-1; D is ambiguous. CDR3 length equals 15 residues. The V gene lost 1 base and the J gene lost 0 bases, with 9 bases spanning the gap. The germline V gene has CDR1 LNHDA and CDR2 SQIVND (reference sequence). The CDR3 DNA is TGTGCCAGTAGTATAGGGCGGAGGTTGAACACTGAAGCTTTCTTT. Translation gives CASSIGRRLNTEAFF.

This clonotype was counted between two and nine times. The V call is TRBV6-2 or TRBV6-3, the J call TRBJ1-1; TRBD1 agrees at 7 bases. The J segment lost 0 bases and the V segment lost 8 bases, leaving 3 bases of the junction unmatched. CDR1 and CDR2 (germline): MNHEY, SVGEGT. The CDR3 has 13 residues. The CDR3: CASEGQMNTEAFF. CDR3 DNA sequence: TGTGCCAGCGAGGGACAGATGAACACTGAAGCTTTCTTT.

This clonotype showed up just a few times. The chain couples TRBV29-1 to TRBJ2-4, with D tentatively TRBD1 (6 bases). CDR1 is SQVTM, CDR2 ANQGSEA, per germline. The CDR3 contains 13 residues. The ends were cut back, 7 bases at V and 1 base at J, with 11 bases in the middle. CDR3 region: CSAEDRAKNIQYF. The DNA of the CDR3 is TGCAGCGCAGAAGACAGGGCCAAAAACATTCAGTACTTC.

The chain has TRBV15 and TRBJ1-2, with D tentatively TRBD1 (5 bases). Deletions cut 4 bases from V and 3 bases from J, with 9 bases between. CDR1 and CDR2 from the germline V gene are LNHNV and YYDKDF (reference sequence). The CDR3 length is 13 residues. The CDR3 reads CATSKETDYGYTF. The CDR3 DNA is TGTGCCACCAGCAAGGAGACAGACTATGGCTACACCTTC.

The chain couples TRBV3-1 to TRBJ2-5, with TRBD2 identical over 12 bases. CDR3 size: 16 residues. Germline CDR1 and CDR2: LGHDT and YNNKEL (reference sequence). V shed 0 bases, J shed 5 bases, and the junction held 4 bases outside the gene matches. The DNA for the CDR3 is TGTGCCAGCAGCCAAGAACTAGCGGGGGGAGTGGAGACCCAGTACTTC. Protein sequence: CASSQELAGGVETQYF.

The chain is built from TRBV19 and TRBJ1-6; TRBD1 might be the D (5 bases). Germline values: CDR1 LNHDA, CDR2 SQIVND (reference sequence). Trimming took off 5 bases at V and 14 bases at J, with 19 bases between the two ends. The CDR3 spans 14 residues. For the CDR3, the DNA is TGTGCCAGTAGTGCCGACAGCATAAGATCATCCCTCCACTTT. It codes for CASSADSIRSSLHF.

By frequency in the sample, this clonotype is medium-sized (0.01 to 0.1%). The V and J genes are TRBV4-1 and TRBJ1-1, with D uncertain. Trimming left V 0 bases short and J 4 bases short, with 12 bases between. Germline values: CDR1 MGHRA, CDR2 YSYEKL. CDR3 size: 15 residues. CDR3 DNA sequence: TGCGCCAGCAGCCAAGATCCCAGGTCTTCCACTGAAGCTTTCTTT. Translating gives CASSQDPRSSTEAFF.

The V call is TRBV4-1, the J call TRBJ1-4, with D unclear. The V and J ends lost 1 base and 3 bases respectively, with 6 bases between them. CDR3 length: 14 amino acids. Germline V CDR1 and CDR2: MGHRA, YSYEKL. The chain's CDR3 is CASSQAWANEKLFF. The CDR3 nucleotides read TGCGCCAGCAGCCAAGCTTGGGCTAATGAAAAACTGTTTTTT.